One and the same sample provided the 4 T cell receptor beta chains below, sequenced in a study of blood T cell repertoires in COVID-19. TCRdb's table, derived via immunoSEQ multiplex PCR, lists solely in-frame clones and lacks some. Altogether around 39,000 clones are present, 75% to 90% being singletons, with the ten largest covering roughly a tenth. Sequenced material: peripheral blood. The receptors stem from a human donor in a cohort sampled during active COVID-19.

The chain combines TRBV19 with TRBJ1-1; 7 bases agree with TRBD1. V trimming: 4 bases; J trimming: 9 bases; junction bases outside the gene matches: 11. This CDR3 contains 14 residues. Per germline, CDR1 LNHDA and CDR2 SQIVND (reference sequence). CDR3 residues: CASSTGTALIKAFF. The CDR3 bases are TGTGCCAGTAGTACCGGGACAGCCCTTATTAAAGCTTTCTTT. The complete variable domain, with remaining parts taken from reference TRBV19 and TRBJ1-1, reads DGGITQSPKYLFRKEGQNVTLSCEQNLNHDAMYWYRQDPGQGLRLIYYSQIVNDFQKGDIAEGYSVSREKKESFPLTVTSAQKNPTAFYLCASSTGTALIKAFFGQGTRLTVV.

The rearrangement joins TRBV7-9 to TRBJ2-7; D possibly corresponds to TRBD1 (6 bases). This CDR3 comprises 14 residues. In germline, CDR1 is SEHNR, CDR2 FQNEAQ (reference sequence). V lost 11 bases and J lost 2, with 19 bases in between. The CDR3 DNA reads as TGTGCCGGATCACCCAGGGGACCCCCCTACGAGCAGTACTTC. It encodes CAGSPRGPPYEQYF.

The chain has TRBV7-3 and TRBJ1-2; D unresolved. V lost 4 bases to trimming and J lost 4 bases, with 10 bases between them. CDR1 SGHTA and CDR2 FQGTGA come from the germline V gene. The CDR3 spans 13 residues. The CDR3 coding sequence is TGTGCCAGCAGCTCGACCCCAGGCTATGGCTACACCTTC. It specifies CASSSTPGYGYTF.

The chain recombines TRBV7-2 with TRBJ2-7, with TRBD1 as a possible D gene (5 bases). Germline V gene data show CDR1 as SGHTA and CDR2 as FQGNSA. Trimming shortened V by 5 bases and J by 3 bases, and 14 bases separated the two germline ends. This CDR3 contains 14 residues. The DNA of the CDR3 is TGTGCCAGCAGCCTACAGGTGTCCCTCTACGAGCAGTACTTC. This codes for CASSLQVSLYEQYF.